A selection of T cell receptor beta chains follows, all from one sample in a study of technical replicates of blood from a few donors. The repertoire was sequenced with immunoSEQ multiplex PCR; TCRdb's copy has only in-frame clones and lacks some. The profile shows about 70,000 clones, 92% of them singletons. Sequencing was performed on T cells isolated from PBMCs. The receptors stem from a human donor in good health. Each CDR3 is given with its conserved first and last residue. Each record gives: J gene, clone size, D gene, V gene, CDR3 DNA, CDR3 protein. The D gene is left open where the match is weak. Clone size, where shown, is once, few, many, or a class for clones that have expanded.

>TRBJ1-2|-|-|TRBV28
TGTGCCAGCAGTCACGCTTCGGGCGGGACGGCGCTCGGCTACACCTTC
CASSHASGGTALGYTF
>TRBJ2-7|-|TRBD1|TRBV10-3
TGTGCCATCGGATCCGGGACAGTCTACGAGCAGTACTTC
CAIGSGTVYEQYF
>TRBJ2-1|once|-|TRBV6-1
TGTGCCAGCAACAAGAATTACAATGAGCAGTTCTTC
CASNKNYNEQFF
>TRBJ2-7|-|TRBD2|TRBV5-6
TGTGCCAGCAGCTTGGTCCCTAGCGGGATCTACGAGCAGTACTTC
CASSLVPSGIYEQYF
>TRBJ1-3|-|-|TRBV6-1
TGTGCCAGCAGTGAAAATCTCTGGGACACCTCTGGAAACACCATATATTTT
CASSENLWDTSGNTIYF
>TRBJ1-4|-|-|TRBV7-9
TGTGCCAGCAGCCCCGACCTCTCCGGGAGTGAAAAACTGTTTTTT
CASSPDLSGSEKLFF
>TRBJ1-3|-|TRBD1|TRBV19
TGTGCCAGTAGTTCCGGGACAGGGGGCGACGTAAACACCATATATTTT
CASSSGTGGDVNTIYF
>TRBJ2-3|once|-|TRBV18
TGTGCCAGCTCACGGCGAGGCGCTAGCACAGATACGCAGTATTTT
CASSRRGASTDTQYF
>TRBJ1-1|-|TRBD1|TRBV6-5
TGTGCCAGCAGTTTAGACAGGGTGGGGTGGAACACTGAAGCTTTCTTT
CASSLDRVGWNTEAFF
>TRBJ1-1|-|-|TRBV7-6
TGTGCCAGCAGCTTAGGTTATATGACTGAAGCTTTCTTT
CASSLGYMTEAFF
>TRBJ1-1|-|TRBD1|TRBV19
TGTGCCAGTAGTCCATGGGACAGGTCTGACACTGAAGCTTTCTTT
CASSPWDRSDTEAFF
>TRBJ1-4|-|-|TRBV5-5
TGTGCCAGCAGCTGGAGGGACGAAAAACTGTTTTTT
CASSWRDEKLFF